This TCR delta chain comes out of a study of gamma-delta T cells after stem cell transplantation. TCRdb redid the clone calls on the RT-PCR reads with CATT. The table records about 4,500 delta-chain clones, more than 15% of them present only once. This clonotype was sampled from a human donor. It is not recorded whose cells these are; they may come from a transplant donor. Sequenced material: gamma-delta T cells.

CDR3 sequence: CAASGWGLPTILGDNYTDKLIF. In DNA form, the CDR3 reads TGTGCAGCAAGCGGGTGGGGCCTTCCTACGATTCTGGGGGACAACTACACCGATAAACTCATCTTT. The chain links TRAV29/DV5 to TRDJ1; TRDD2 is a possible D gene (9 bases). The V gene lost 0 bases and the J gene lost 0 bases, with 33 bases spanning the gap. The CDR3 is made up of 22 amino acids. CDR1 and CDR2 (germline): NSMFDY, ISSIKDK.